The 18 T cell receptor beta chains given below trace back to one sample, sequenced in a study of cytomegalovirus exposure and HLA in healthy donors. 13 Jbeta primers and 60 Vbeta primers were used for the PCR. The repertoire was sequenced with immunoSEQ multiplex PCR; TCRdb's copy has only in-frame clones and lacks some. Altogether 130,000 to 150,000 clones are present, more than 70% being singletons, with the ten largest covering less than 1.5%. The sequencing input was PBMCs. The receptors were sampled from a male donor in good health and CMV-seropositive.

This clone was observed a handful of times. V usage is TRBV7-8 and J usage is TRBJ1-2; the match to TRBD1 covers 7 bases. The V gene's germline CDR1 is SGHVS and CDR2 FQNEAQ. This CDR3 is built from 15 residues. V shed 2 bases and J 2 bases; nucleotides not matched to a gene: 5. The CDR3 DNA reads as TGTGCCAGCAGCTTATGGGACAGAGAAAACTATGGCTACACCTTC. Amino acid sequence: CASSLWDRENYGYTF.

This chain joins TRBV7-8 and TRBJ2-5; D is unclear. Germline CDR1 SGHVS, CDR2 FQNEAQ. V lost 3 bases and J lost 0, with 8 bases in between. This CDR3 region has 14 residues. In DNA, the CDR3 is TGTGCCAGCAGCTTTAGAGATCACCAAGAGACCCAGTACTTC. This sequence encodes CASSFRDHQETQYF.

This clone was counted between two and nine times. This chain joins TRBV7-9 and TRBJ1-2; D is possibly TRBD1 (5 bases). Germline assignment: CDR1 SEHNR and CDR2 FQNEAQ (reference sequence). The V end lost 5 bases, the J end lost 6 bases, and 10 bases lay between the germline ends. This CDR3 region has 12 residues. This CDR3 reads CASSPFRDGYTF. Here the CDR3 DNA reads TGTGCCAGCAGCCCCTTCAGGGATGGCTACACCTTC.

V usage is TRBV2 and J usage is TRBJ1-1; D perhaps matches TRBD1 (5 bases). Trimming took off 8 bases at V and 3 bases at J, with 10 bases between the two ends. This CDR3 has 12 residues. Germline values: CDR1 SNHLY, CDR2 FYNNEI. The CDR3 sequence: CASAGLDTEAFF. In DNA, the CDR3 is TGTGCCAGCGCAGGGCTAGACACTGAAGCTTTCTTT. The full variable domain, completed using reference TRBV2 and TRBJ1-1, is EPEVTQTPSHQVTQMGQEVILRCVPISNHLYFYWYRQILGQKVEFLVSFYNNEISEKSEIFDDQFSVERPDGSNFTLKIRSTKLEDSAMYFCASAGLDTEAFFGQGTRLTVV.

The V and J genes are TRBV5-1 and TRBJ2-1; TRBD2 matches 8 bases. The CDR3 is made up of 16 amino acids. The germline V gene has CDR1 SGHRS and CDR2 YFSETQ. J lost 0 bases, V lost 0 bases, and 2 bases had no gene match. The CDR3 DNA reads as TGCGCCAGCAGCTTGGGTAGCGGGACCTCCTACAATGAGCAGTTCTTC. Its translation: CASSLGSGTSYNEQFF.

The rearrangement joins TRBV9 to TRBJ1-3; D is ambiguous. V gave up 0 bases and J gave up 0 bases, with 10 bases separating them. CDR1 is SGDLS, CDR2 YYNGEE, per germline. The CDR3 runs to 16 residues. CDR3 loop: CASSVGGLSSGNTIYF. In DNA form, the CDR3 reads TGTGCCAGCAGCGTAGGAGGTCTGAGCTCTGGAAACACCATATATTTT. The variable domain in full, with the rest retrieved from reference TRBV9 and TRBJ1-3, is DSGVTQTPKHLITATGQRVTLRCSPRSGDLSVYWYQQSLDQGLQFLIQYYNGEERAKGNILERFSAQQFPDLHSELNLSSLELGDSALYFCASSVGGLSSGNTIYFGEGSWLTVV.

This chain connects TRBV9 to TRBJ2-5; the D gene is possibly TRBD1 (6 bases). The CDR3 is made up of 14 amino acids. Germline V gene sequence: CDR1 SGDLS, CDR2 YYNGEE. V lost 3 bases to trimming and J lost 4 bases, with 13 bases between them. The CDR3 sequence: CASSATGLGETQYF. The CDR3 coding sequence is TGTGCCAGCAGCGCAACAGGGTTGGGAGAGACCCAGTACTTC.

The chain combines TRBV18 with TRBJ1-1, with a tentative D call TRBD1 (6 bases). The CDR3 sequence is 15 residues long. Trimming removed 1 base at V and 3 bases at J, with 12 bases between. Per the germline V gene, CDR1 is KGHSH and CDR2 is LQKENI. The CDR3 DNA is TGTGCCAGCTCACCACTCGAGGACAGCCACACTGAAGCTTTCTTT. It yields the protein CASSPLEDSHTEAFF. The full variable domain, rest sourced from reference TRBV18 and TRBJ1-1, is NAGVMQNPRHLVRRRGQEARLRCSPMKGHSHVYWYRQLPEEGLKFMVYLQKENIIDESGMPKERFSAEFPKEGPSILRIQQVVRGDSAAYFCASSPLEDSHTEAFFGQGTRLTVV.

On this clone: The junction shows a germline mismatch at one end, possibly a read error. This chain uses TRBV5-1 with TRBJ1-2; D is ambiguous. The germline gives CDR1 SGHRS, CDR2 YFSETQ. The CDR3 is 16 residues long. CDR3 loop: CASSSFRESGNYGYPF. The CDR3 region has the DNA TGCGCCAGCAGCAGCTTCCGGGAGTCGGGGAACTATGGCTACCCCTTC.

CDR3 DNA sequence: TGTGCCAGTAGTATAGATCGCGGTCAGCCCCAGCATTTT. Its translation: CASSIDRGQPQHF. The chain has TRBV19 and TRBJ1-5; D unresolved. This CDR3 is built from 13 residues. V gave up 0 bases and J gave up 6 bases, with 6 bases separating them. Germline assignment: CDR1 LNHDA and CDR2 SQIVND (reference sequence).

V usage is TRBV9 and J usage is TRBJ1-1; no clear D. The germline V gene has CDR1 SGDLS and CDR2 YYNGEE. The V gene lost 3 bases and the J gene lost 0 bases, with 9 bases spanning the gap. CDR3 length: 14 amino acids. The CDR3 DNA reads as TGTGCCAGCAGCGCCCCGGGGTTGAACACTGAAGCTTTCTTT. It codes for CASSAPGLNTEAFF.

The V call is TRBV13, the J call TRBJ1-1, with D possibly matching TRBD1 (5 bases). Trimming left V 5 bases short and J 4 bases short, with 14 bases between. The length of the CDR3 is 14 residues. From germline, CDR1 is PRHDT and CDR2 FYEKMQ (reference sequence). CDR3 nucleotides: TGTGCCAGCAGCCTGGGAAGGGGTGTCACTGAAGCTTTCTTT. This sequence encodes CASSLGRGVTEAFF.

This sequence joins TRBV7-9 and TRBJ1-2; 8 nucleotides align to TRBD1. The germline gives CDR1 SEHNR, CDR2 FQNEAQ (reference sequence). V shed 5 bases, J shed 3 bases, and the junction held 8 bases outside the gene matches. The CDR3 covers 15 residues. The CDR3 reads CASSLLETGDYGYTF. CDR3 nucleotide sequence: TGTGCCAGCAGCCTATTAGAGACAGGGGACTATGGCTACACCTTC.

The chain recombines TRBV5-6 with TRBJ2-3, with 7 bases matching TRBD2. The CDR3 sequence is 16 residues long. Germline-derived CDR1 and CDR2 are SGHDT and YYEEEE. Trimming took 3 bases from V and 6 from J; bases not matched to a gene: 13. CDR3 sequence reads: CASSSGPTSVSDTQYF. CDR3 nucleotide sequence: TGTGCCAGCAGCTCCGGTCCCACTAGCGTCTCGGATACGCAGTATTTT.

The CDR3 reads CASSLGGVANTGELFF. The CDR3 DNA reads TGCGCCAGCAGCTTGGGAGGTGTCGCGAACACCGGGGAGCTGTTTTTT. V and J are TRBV5-1 and TRBJ2-2; D uncertain. Trimming removed 0 bases at V and 0 bases at J, with 9 bases between. The V gene's germline CDR1 is SGHRS and CDR2 YFSETQ. This CDR3 region has 16 residues. Variable domain in full (rest from reference TRBV5-1 and TRBJ2-2): KAGVTQTPRYLIKTRGQQVTLSCSPISGHRSVSWYQQTPGQGLQFLFEYFSETQRNKGNFPGRFSGRQFSNSRSEMNVSTLELGDSALYLCASSLGGVANTGELFFGEGSRLTVL.

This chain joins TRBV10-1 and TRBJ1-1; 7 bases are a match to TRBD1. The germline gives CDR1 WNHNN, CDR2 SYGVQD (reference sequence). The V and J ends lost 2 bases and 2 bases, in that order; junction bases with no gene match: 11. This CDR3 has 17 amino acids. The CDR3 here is CASSETVALGGNTEAFF. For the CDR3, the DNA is TGCGCCAGCAGTGAGACTGTCGCGTTAGGGGGCAACACTGAAGCTTTCTTT.

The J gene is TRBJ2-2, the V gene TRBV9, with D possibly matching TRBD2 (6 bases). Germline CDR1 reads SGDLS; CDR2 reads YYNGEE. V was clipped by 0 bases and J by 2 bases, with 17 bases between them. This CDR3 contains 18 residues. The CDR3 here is CASSVDPFLATNTGELFF. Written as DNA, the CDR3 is TGTGCCAGCAGCGTAGACCCCTTCCTAGCGACCAACACCGGGGAGCTGTTTTTT. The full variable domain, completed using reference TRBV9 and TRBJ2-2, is DSGVTQTPKHLITATGQRVTLRCSPRSGDLSVYWYQQSLDQGLQFLIQYYNGEERAKGNILERFSAQQFPDLHSELNLSSLELGDSALYFCASSVDPFLATNTGELFFGEGSRLTVL.

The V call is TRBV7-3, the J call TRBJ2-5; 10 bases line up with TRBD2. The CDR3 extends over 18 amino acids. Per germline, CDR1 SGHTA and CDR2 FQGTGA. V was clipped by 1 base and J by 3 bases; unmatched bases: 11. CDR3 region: CASSLSGVAGGPKETQYF. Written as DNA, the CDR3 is TGTGCCAGCAGCTTAAGCGGGGTAGCGGGGGGCCCAAAAGAGACCCAGTACTTC.